Below are 30 T cell receptor beta chains sequenced from a single sample in a study of molecular identifiers for immune sequencing clone quantification. TCRdb passed the PCR reads through MiXCR, listing each CDR3 protein once. The data show hundreds of thousands of distinct CDR3 sequences, over 25% seen once. Sequencing was performed on naive CD8+ T cells from blood, with Jurkat cell RNA spiked in. Subset reported: FACS-sorted CD8+CD4-CCR7+CD45RA+ naive T cells. The source is a human donor in good health. Some libraries in this study had Jurkat cell RNA spiked in.

V is TRBV19 and J is TRBJ1-2, with D hard to call. Between the trimmed V and J ends, which lost 0 bases and 0 bases, there was a span of 5 bases. Germline V lookup: CDR1 LNHDA, CDR2 SQIVND (reference sequence). This CDR3 has 14 amino acids. The CDR3 protein is CASSIDLSNYGYTF. DNA for the CDR3: TGTGCCAGTAGTATAGACCTTTCTAACTATGGCTACACCTTC.

This clonotype was counted at least ten times. This chain joins TRBV2 and TRBJ1-2; D unclear. This CDR3 is 13 amino acids long. Trimming cost V 3 bases and J 3 bases, with 8 bases left between them. Looked up from germline, CDR1 is SNHLY and CDR2 is FYNNEI. CDR3 in DNA: TGTGCCAGCAGTGATAAGGGCTACTATGGCTACACCTTC. As protein: CASSDKGYYGYTF.

This sequence joins TRBV6-5 and TRBJ2-1; 9 bases match TRBD2. There are 19 residues in the CDR3. Per the germline V gene, CDR1 is MNHEY and CDR2 is SVGAGI. V was clipped by 5 bases and J by 6 bases; unmatched bases: 20. The CDR3 is CASSHPWLLAGEYSNEQFF. The CDR3 nucleotides are TGTGCCAGCAGTCACCCTTGGTTACTAGCGGGTGAATATAGCAATGAGCAGTTCTTC.

This clonotype was counted many times. The V call is TRBV7-8, the J call TRBJ2-3; D may be TRBD1 (5 bases). V was trimmed by 5 bases and J by 3 bases, leaving 12 bases between them. Germline-derived CDR1 and CDR2 are SGHVS and FQNEAQ. This CDR3 contains 14 residues. CDR3 coding DNA: TGTGCCAGCAGCCCTTCGCCAGGGACAGATACGCAGTATTTT. Its protein product is CASSPSPGTDTQYF.

This clonotype has only a few counts. The chain links TRBV28 to TRBJ1-5, with 8 bases that match TRBD1. The germline CDR1 and CDR2 sequences are MDHEN and SYDVKM. CDR3 length: 16 amino acids. V shed 6 bases and J 2 bases; nucleotides not matched to a gene: 9. The CDR3 protein is CASSPRAGGGNQPQHF. In nucleotides, the CDR3 is TGTGCCAGCAGCCCCCGGGCAGGGGGCGGCAATCAGCCCCAGCATTTT.

This clonotype was counted ten times or more. The V call is TRBV5-6, the J call TRBJ2-3; D gene unclear. The CDR3 runs 14 residues. Trimming shortened V by 0 bases and J by 0 bases, and 5 bases separated the two germline ends. CDR1 is SGHDT, CDR2 YYEEEE, per germline. The CDR3: CASSLVASTDTQYF. In DNA, the CDR3 is TGTGCCAGCAGCTTGGTGGCTAGCACAGATACGCAGTATTTT.

With regard to this clonotype: With a much larger clone just one base away, this may be a read error. This sequence joins TRBV9 and TRBJ2-3, with D uncertain. This CDR3 spans 16 amino acids. CDR1 SGDLS and CDR2 YYNGEE come from the germline V gene. Trimming shortened V by 3 bases and J by 1 base, and 15 bases separated the two germline ends. The CDR3 DNA is TGTGCCAGCAGCGCCACACCCAGGTCCGGCACAGATACGCAGTATTTT. Its protein product is CASSATPRSGTDTQYF. The full variable domain, rest sourced from reference TRBV9 and TRBJ2-3, is DSGVTQTPKHLITATGQRVTLRCSPRSGDLSVYWYQQSLDQGLQFLIQYYNGEERAKGNILERFSAQQFPDLHSELNLSSLELGDSALYFCASSATPRSGTDTQYFGPGTRLTVL.

At least ten counts were recorded for this clonotype. The rearrangement joins TRBV20-1 to TRBJ2-3, with D possibly matching TRBD2 (5 bases). Germline CDR1 and CDR2: DFQATT and SNEGSKA (reference sequence). This CDR3 region has 15 residues. Trimming stripped 4 bases from V and 0 bases from J, with 14 bases between. CDR3 region: CSANPAEESTDTQYF. The DNA of the CDR3 is TGCAGTGCTAACCCAGCGGAAGAAAGCACAGATACGCAGTATTTT.

This clonotype showed up many times. This chain joins TRBV20-1 and TRBJ2-2; D gene unclear. V lost 0 bases and J lost 0, with 11 bases in between. CDR1 is DFQATT and CDR2 is SNEGSKA in the germline V gene (reference sequence). The CDR3 consists of 16 residues. CDR3 sequence reads: CSARDLADPNTGELFF. The CDR3 DNA is TGCAGTGCTAGAGATCTTGCGGATCCGAACACCGGGGAGCTGTTTTTT.

V is TRBV29-1 and J is TRBJ2-1, with TRBD2 as a possible D gene (6 bases). Trimming removed 7 bases from V and 6 bases from J, with 13 bases in between. This CDR3 comprises 12 residues. Germline V lookup: CDR1 SQVTM, CDR2 ANQGSEA. CDR3 region: CSEAGSGNEQFF. The CDR3, as DNA: TGCAGCGAAGCGGGCTCGGGCAATGAGCAGTTCTTC.

This chain connects TRBV19 to TRBJ2-1; 12 bases map to TRBD1. V lost 7 bases to trimming and J lost 7 bases; unmatched junction nucleotides: 8. In germline, CDR1 is LNHDA, CDR2 SQIVND (reference sequence). The CDR3 spans 15 residues. CDR3 sequence reads: CASKGTGGNWNEQFF. CDR3 bases: TGTGCCAGTAAGGGGACAGGGGGCAACTGGAATGAGCAGTTCTTC.

This clonotype was counted a few times. V and J are TRBV12-3 or TRBV12-4 and TRBJ1-2; no reliable D call. The CDR3 totals 13 residues. V lost 6 bases and J lost 3, with 11 bases in between. The chain's CDR3 is CASRGSLYYGYTF. As DNA, the CDR3 is TGTGCCAGCAGGGGCAGCCTCTACTATGGCTACACCTTC.

Note on this clonotype: A much larger clone differs from this one at a single base, so this may be a read error. This chain joins TRBV4-3 and TRBJ2-3; D perhaps matches TRBD2 (5 bases). Germline-derived CDR1 and CDR2 are LGHNA and YSLEER. This CDR3 is 15 amino acids long. This CDR3 is CASGQDRDSTDTQYF. As DNA, the CDR3 is TGCGCCAGCGGCCAAGATCGGGATAGCACAGATACGCAGTATTTT.

This sequence joins TRBV6-2 or TRBV6-3 and TRBJ2-7, with 7 bases matching TRBD1. The germline V gene encodes CDR1 MNHEY and CDR2 SVGEGT. This CDR3 is 16 amino acids long. With 0 bases clipped from V and 0 bases from J, the junction kept 5 bases outside the gene matches. The CDR3 loop is CASSYSPTGFSYEQYF. The CDR3 nucleotides read TGTGCCAGCAGTTACTCACCGACAGGGTTCTCCTACGAGCAGTACTTC.

This clonotype was recorded a few times. The rearrangement links TRBV15 to TRBJ1-3; D is uncertain. Trimming removed 3 bases from V and 2 bases from J, with 14 bases in between. Looked up from germline, CDR1 is LNHNV and CDR2 is YYDKDF (reference sequence). The CDR3 length is 16 residues. The CDR3 loop is CATSSAGSVPGNTIYF. CDR3 DNA: TGTGCCACCAGCAGTGCTGGGAGCGTCCCTGGAAACACCATATATTTT.

This rearrangement joins TRBV11-2 to TRBJ2-1; D is tentatively TRBD1 or TRBD2 (6 bases each). Trimming pared 1 base from V and 10 bases from J, leaving 20 bases between. Germline V lookup: CDR1 SGHAT, CDR2 FQNNGV. The length of the CDR3 is 16 residues. The CDR3 protein is CASSLVRLGARGEQFF. The CDR3 DNA reads as TGTGCCAGCAGCTTAGTCCGCTTGGGGGCCCGGGGGGAGCAGTTCTTC. Full variable domain (rest looked up from reference TRBV11-2 and TRBJ2-1): EAGVAQSPRYKIIEKRQSVAFWCNPISGHATLYWYQQILGQGPKLLIQFQNNGVVDDSQLPKDRFSAERLKGVDSTLKIQPAKLEDSAVYLCASSLVRLGARGEQFFGPGTRLTVL.

Worth noting for this clonotype: A much bigger clone sits one base away, suggesting this may be a read error. The V and J genes are TRBV28 and TRBJ1-1, with 7 bases fitting TRBD1. CDR3 length: 15 residues. V trimming: 0 bases; J trimming: 5 bases; junction bases outside the gene matches: 6. The germline V gene has CDR1 MDHEN and CDR2 SYDVKM. The CDR3 coding sequence is TGTGCCAGCAGTTTATGGGGGACAGAGGTAACTGAAGCTTTCTTT. Translation gives CASSLWGTEVTEAFF.

This clonotype was counted ten times or more. The chain recombines TRBV28 with TRBJ1-6, with 7 bases aligning to TRBD1. CDR1 is MDHEN, CDR2 SYDVKM, per germline. Trimming removed 3 bases from V and 7 bases from J; junction bases left unmatched: 6. The CDR3 extends over 15 amino acids. The CDR3: CASSFDRVLNSPLHF. The CDR3 DNA reads TGTGCCAGCAGTTTCGACAGGGTTTTAAATTCACCCCTCCACTTT.

In regard to this clonotype: A much larger clonotype is one base distant, so this may be a read error. This chain joins TRBV20-1 and TRBJ2-7; weak D call: TRBD2 (5 bases). CDR3 length equals 15 residues. Germline V gene lookup returns CDR1 DFQATT and CDR2 SNEGSKA (reference sequence). Trimming shortened V by 1 base and J by 2 bases, and 15 bases separated the two germline ends. The CDR3 sequence is CSARGVSDGAYEQYF. Written as DNA, the CDR3 is TGCAGTGCTAGAGGGGTTTCGGACGGGGCCTACGAGCAGTACTTC.

This clonotype appeared many times. The rearrangement joins TRBV23-1 to TRBJ2-7; 11 bases map to TRBD1. TRBV23-1 is flagged as an ORF with uncertain function. The trim removed 4 bases at V and 3 bases at J, leaving 2 bases unmatched. CDR3 length: 14 amino acids. The CDR3 region is CASSRTGGCYEQYF. Here the CDR3 DNA reads TGCGCCAGCAGTCGGACAGGGGGCTGCTACGAGCAGTACTTC.

This clonotype has a count of ten or more. J is TRBJ2-1 and V is TRBV7-9; D gene ambiguous. The CDR3 is 16 amino acids. The V gene lost 1 base and the J gene lost 6 bases, with 16 bases spanning the gap. The germline V gene has CDR1 SEHNR and CDR2 FQNEAQ (reference sequence). Written as DNA, the CDR3 is TGTGCCAGCAGCTTAGTTTATAGGGTTGGGTCCAATGAGCAGTTCTTC. Encoded protein: CASSLVYRVGSNEQFF.

Many counts were recorded for this clonotype. The chain recombines TRBV13 with TRBJ2-7, with D perhaps TRBD2 (5 bases). V lost 5 bases and J lost 7, with 21 bases in between. Germline CDR1 PRHDT, CDR2 FYEKMQ (reference sequence). The CDR3 extends over 15 amino acids. The CDR3 DNA is TGTGCCAGCAGCCAGAGCTCTAGCTCCTCAAGGGAGCAGTACTTC. This translates into CASSQSSSSSREQYF.

This chain connects TRBV6-1 to TRBJ2-3; TRBD2 matches at 9 bases. The CDR3 has 15 residues. Trimming removed 2 bases from V and 7 bases from J; junction bases left unmatched: 7. From germline, CDR1 is MNHNS and CDR2 SASEGT. CDR3 sequence reads: CASSESPGLANTQYF. The CDR3 DNA follows: TGTGCCAGCAGTGAATCTCCGGGACTAGCAAATACGCAGTATTTT.

This clonotype has ten or more counts. The rearrangement uses TRBV25-1 and TRBJ2-5; no clear D. V dropped 7 bases and J dropped 5 bases, with 17 bases sitting between them. The length of the CDR3 is 14 residues. CDR1 is MGHDK, CDR2 SYGVNS, per germline. The CDR3 DNA follows: TGTGCCAGCATGGCGTGGGGTGGACCGGAGACCCAGTACTTC. Its translation is CASMAWGGPETQYF.

Regarding this clonotype: With a much larger clone just one base away, this may be a read error. The chain combines TRBV20-1 with TRBJ2-7; D is unresolved. The CDR3 is 17 amino acids. CDR1 DFQATT and CDR2 SNEGSKA come from the germline V gene (reference sequence). This CDR3 reads CGARDSLEAAYEYEQYF. The CDR3 bases are TGCGGTGCTAGAGATAGTTTAGAGGCAGCCTATGAATACGAGCAGTACTTC.

This clonotype has at least ten counts. This rearrangement joins TRBV20-1 to TRBJ2-7; no firm D call. V was cut by 0 bases and J by 0 bases, with 15 bases left in between. CDR1 DFQATT and CDR2 SNEGSKA come from the germline V gene (reference sequence). This CDR3 spans 16 amino acids. CDR3 loop: CSARDADGESSYEQYF. The CDR3 nucleotides are TGCAGTGCTAGAGATGCGGACGGAGAAAGCTCCTACGAGCAGTACTTC.

This clonotype occurred many times. The rearrangement links TRBV20-1 to TRBJ2-5; D ambiguous. Trimming took 1 base from V and 1 from J, leaving 13 bases between them. Germline values: CDR1 DFQATT, CDR2 SNEGSKA (reference sequence). This CDR3 spans 15 amino acids. This CDR3 reads CSARVSDIIQETQYF. The CDR3 nucleotides are TGCAGTGCTAGAGTGTCCGACATAATCCAAGAGACCCAGTACTTC.

The sample holds a few counts of this clonotype. This chain uses TRBV6-6 with TRBJ1-2, with D possibly matching TRBD1 (6 bases). Trimming took 6 bases from V and 8 from J, leaving 13 bases between them. The CDR3 is 12 amino acids. Germline V gene lookup returns CDR1 MNHNY and CDR2 SVGAGI (reference sequence). The CDR3 DNA is TGTGCCAGCAGGGGGGGGGCGGAAGGCTACACCTTC. Its translation is CASRGGAEGYTF.

The chain is built from TRBV19 and TRBJ1-6; unclear D gene. The germline V and J ends were trimmed by 5 bases and 10 bases, with 12 bases remaining between them. The CDR3 has 13 residues. Germline CDR1 and CDR2: LNHDA and SQIVND (reference sequence). The CDR3 bases are TGTGCCAGTAGTGGGGATTCGGCCTCACCCCTCCACTTT. Translation gives CASSGDSASPLHF.

This chain connects TRBV7-9 to TRBJ2-1; TRBD1 aligns across 8 bases. Germline V CDR1 and CDR2: SEHNR, FQNEAQ (reference sequence). V lost 5 bases, J lost 6 bases, and 0 bases stayed unmatched. The CDR3 runs to 12 residues. The CDR3 region is CASSDRGNEQFF. As DNA, the CDR3 is TGTGCCAGCAGCGACAGGGGCAATGAGCAGTTCTTC. Based on the CDR3 plus reference TRBV7-9 and TRBJ2-1, the full variable domain is DTGVSQNPRHKITKRGQNVTFRCDPISEHNRLYWYRQTLGQGPEFLTYFQNEAQLEKSRLLSDRFSAERPKGSFSTLEIQRTEQGDSAMYLCASSDRGNEQFFGPGTRLTVL.